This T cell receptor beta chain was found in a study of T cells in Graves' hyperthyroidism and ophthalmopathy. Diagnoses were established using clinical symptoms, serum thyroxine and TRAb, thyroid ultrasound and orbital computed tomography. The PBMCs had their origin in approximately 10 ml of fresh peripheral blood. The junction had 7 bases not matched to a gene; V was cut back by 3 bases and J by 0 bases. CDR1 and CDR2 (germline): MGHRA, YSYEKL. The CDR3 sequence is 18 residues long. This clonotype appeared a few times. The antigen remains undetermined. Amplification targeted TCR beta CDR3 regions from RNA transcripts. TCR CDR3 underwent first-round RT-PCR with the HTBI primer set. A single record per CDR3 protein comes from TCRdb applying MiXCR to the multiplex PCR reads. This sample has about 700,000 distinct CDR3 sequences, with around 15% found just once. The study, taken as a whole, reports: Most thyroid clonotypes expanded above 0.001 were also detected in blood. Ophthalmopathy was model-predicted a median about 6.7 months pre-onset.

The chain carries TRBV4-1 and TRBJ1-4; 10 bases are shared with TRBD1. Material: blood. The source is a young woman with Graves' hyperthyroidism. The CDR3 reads CASSQLPGQGPTNEKLFF. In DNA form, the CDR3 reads TGCGCCAGCAGCCAGCTTCCGGGACAGGGGCCAACTAATGAAAAACTGTTTTTT.